The 30 T cell receptor beta chains below come from one sample, sequenced in a study of blood T cell repertoires in COVID-19. The method was immunoSEQ multiplex PCR; TCRdb's version includes in-frame clones alone and lacks a portion of them. This sample yields around 93,000 clones, of which about 81% are seen a single time; approximately 20% belongs to the top ten. Sequencing input: peripheral blood. The receptors originated from a man at least 80 years old with acute or convalescent COVID-19.

The CDR3 is CASSETRQGLYQPQHF. The DNA for the CDR3 is TGTGCCAGCAGTGAAACGCGGCAGGGGTTGTATCAGCCCCAGCATTTT. The V and J genes are TRBV2 and TRBJ1-5; D might be TRBD1 (6 bases). Trimming removed 2 bases at V and 5 bases at J, with 16 bases between. Germline values: CDR1 SNHLY, CDR2 FYNNEI. This CDR3 has 16 amino acids.

The chain joins TRBV19 to TRBJ2-2, with 9 bases fitting TRBD1. The CDR3 consists of 14 residues. The V and J ends lost 6 bases and 1 base, in that order; junction bases with no gene match: 0. Looked up from germline, CDR1 is LNHDA and CDR2 is SQIVND (reference sequence). This chain's CDR3 is CASRGQGNTGELFF. DNA for the CDR3: TGTGCCAGTAGGGGACAGGGGAACACCGGGGAGCTGTTTTTT.

The V call is TRBV11-2, the J call TRBJ1-3; 7 bases agree with TRBD1. V lost 7 bases to trimming and J lost 2 bases; unmatched junction nucleotides: 8. Germline values: CDR1 SGHAT, CDR2 FQNNGV. This CDR3 comprises 15 residues. The CDR3 DNA is TGTGCCAGCACCTCCGGGACAGCCCCTGGAAACACCATATATTTT. It encodes CASTSGTAPGNTIYF.

This clone was picked up one time. The chain has TRBV4-3 and TRBJ2-7, with D perhaps TRBD1 (6 bases). V shed 1 base and J shed 2 bases, with 12 bases lying between them. This CDR3 is built from 15 residues. Germline V gene lookup returns CDR1 LGHNA and CDR2 YSLEER. CDR3 in amino acids: CASSQAQGKPYEQYF. The CDR3 DNA is TGCGCCAGCAGCCAAGCACAGGGCAAACCCTACGAGCAGTACTTC.

This clone has just a few counts. The chain is built from TRBV6-5 and TRBJ2-7, with 8 bases aligning to TRBD2. From germline, CDR1 is MNHEY and CDR2 SVGAGI. This CDR3 comprises 13 residues. After removal of 8 bases from V and 5 bases from J, the junction contained 8 bases not matched to a gene. The CDR3 spells CASARREDNEQYF. CDR3 coding DNA: TGTGCCAGCGCCAGGCGGGAGGATAACGAGCAGTACTTC.

The chain joins TRBV29-1 to TRBJ2-3; 7 nucleotides match TRBD2. CDR1 and CDR2 from the germline V gene are SQVTM and ANQGSEA. This CDR3 contains 10 residues. After removal of 4 bases from V and 11 bases from J, the junction contained 3 bases not matched to a gene. This chain's CDR3 is CSVAGGVQYF. The CDR3 bases are TGCAGCGTTGCTGGGGGGGTGCAGTATTTT.

This clone has only one observation. The chain recombines TRBV20-1 with TRBJ2-7; D remains unclear. The germline CDR1 and CDR2 sequences are DFQATT and SNEGSKA (reference sequence). V gave up 6 bases and J gave up 4 bases, with 10 bases separating them. There are 11 residues in the CDR3. The CDR3 bases are TGCAGTGCCCATGACACTTACGAGCAGTACTTC. Amino acids: CSAHDTYEQYF.

The rearrangement uses TRBV7-2 and TRBJ2-4; tentative D call: TRBD2 (6 bases). The CDR3 is 15 residues long. V gave up 6 bases and J gave up 3 bases, with 15 bases separating them. Germline loops: CDR1 SGHTA, CDR2 FQGNSA. DNA of the CDR3: TGTGCCAGCAGTGGAGGGGCCCCGGGCAAAAACATTCAGTACTTC. This codes for CASSGGAPGKNIQYF.

This chain connects TRBV19 to TRBJ2-5, with 8 bases identical to TRBD2. The J segment lost 4 bases and the V segment lost 11 bases, leaving 18 bases of the junction unmatched. This CDR3 contains 16 residues. CDR1 LNHDA and CDR2 SQIVND come from the germline V gene (reference sequence). Written as DNA, the CDR3 is TGTGCCTCTGGTGGCGGCGGGGGGCCTCTAGGAGAGACCCAGTACTTC. Translation: CASGGGGGPLGETQYF.

CDR3 sequence (DNA): TGTGCCAACCCTGAAGGAGCGGGAGGGCCTCTGGAGACCCAGTACTTC. Translation: CANPEGAGGPLETQYF. This chain connects TRBV28 to TRBJ2-5; 10 positions agree with TRBD2. The J segment lost 5 bases and the V segment lost 10 bases, leaving 16 bases of the junction unmatched. CDR1 is MDHEN and CDR2 is SYDVKM in the germline V gene. This CDR3 has 16 amino acids.

This chain links TRBV6-2 or TRBV6-3 with TRBJ1-5; TRBD1 aligns across 7 bases. Germline CDR1 and CDR2: MNHEY and SVGEGT. After removal of 6 bases from V and 0 bases from J, the junction contained 11 bases not matched to a gene. This CDR3 has 17 residues. The CDR3 DNA reads as TGTGCCAGCAGCTGGCTCGTACAGGGGAATAGCAATCAGCCCCAGCATTTT. Translated, it gives CASSWLVQGNSNQPQHF.

The chain combines TRBV5-4 with TRBJ1-1; the D is unclear. This CDR3 is built from 15 residues. Deletions cut 0 bases from V and 0 bases from J, with 9 bases between. CDR1 SGHNT and CDR2 YYREEE come from the germline V gene (reference sequence). CDR3 bases: TGTGCCAGCAGCTTGGGAGGGATGGTGAACACTGAAGCTTTCTTT. Translation gives CASSLGGMVNTEAFF.

CDR3 protein: CASVRRAGTDTQYF. For the CDR3, the DNA is TGTGCCAGCGTTAGGAGGGCCGGCACAGATACGCAGTATTTT. The chain has TRBV7-2 and TRBJ2-3; D might be TRBD2 (6 bases). The germline gives CDR1 SGHTA, CDR2 FQGNSA. This CDR3 is built from 14 residues. Trimming shortened V by 8 bases and J by 1 base, and 13 bases separated the two germline ends.

V gene TRBV4-3 combines with J gene TRBJ2-3, with 7 bases that match TRBD2. The V gene's germline CDR1 is LGHNA and CDR2 YSLEER. The junction had 10 bases not matched to a gene; V was cut back by 0 bases and J by 1 base. The CDR3 contains 18 residues. The CDR3 DNA sequence: TGCGCCAGCAGCCAAGAGTGGGGGGGTCAGGGACGCACAGATACGCAGTATTTT. It yields the protein CASSQEWGGQGRTDTQYF.

The chain joins TRBV29-1 to TRBJ2-1, with 10 nucleotides matching TRBD2. Per the germline V gene, CDR1 is SQVTM and CDR2 is ANQGSEA. The trim removed 6 bases at V and 4 bases at J, leaving 6 bases unmatched. The CDR3 length is 14 residues. The DNA of the CDR3 is TGCAGCGTCCGCGGACTAGCGGAGTACAATGAGCAGTTCTTC. This translates into CSVRGLAEYNEQFF.

The chain links TRBV18 to TRBJ2-3, with D possibly matching TRBD1 (5 bases). CDR3 length equals 12 residues. Per the germline V gene, CDR1 is KGHSH and CDR2 is LQKENI. V lost 6 bases to trimming and J lost 4 bases, with 8 bases between them. The CDR3 DNA reads TGTGCCAGCTCCCCCAGGGCAGATACGCAGTATTTT. As protein: CASSPRADTQYF.

The V and J genes are TRBV28 and TRBJ2-4; the match to TRBD1 covers 9 bases. The V gene end was trimmed by 6 bases and the J gene end by 7 bases; junction bases not matched to a gene: 7. The germline V gene encodes CDR1 MDHEN and CDR2 SYDVKM. CDR3 length: 14 residues. Here the CDR3 DNA reads TGTGCCAGCAGACCCTCCGGGACAGGGAACATTCAGTACTTC. Translated: CASRPSGTGNIQYF.

This clone was seen a handful of times. V is TRBV27 and J is TRBJ2-6; 10 bases match TRBD2. V lost 3 bases and J lost 0; bases outside the gene matches: 5. The CDR3 has 18 residues. CDR1 is MNHEY and CDR2 is SMNVEV in the germline V gene (reference sequence). The CDR3 loop is CASSFVSGRASGANVLTF. CDR3 nucleotides: TGTGCCAGCAGTTTTGTCAGCGGGAGGGCCTCTGGGGCCAACGTCCTGACTTTC.

The chain uses TRBV6-4 and TRBJ2-3; 8 nucleotides match TRBD2. Germline trimming cut 0 bases from V and 2 bases from J; bases unmatched to any gene: 4. This CDR3 comprises 16 residues. Per germline, CDR1 MRHNA and CDR2 SNTAGT. The CDR3 here is CASSDSAGGNTDTQYF. The DNA of the CDR3 is TGTGCCAGCAGTGACTCTGCGGGGGGCAACACAGATACGCAGTATTTT.

The gene calls are TRBV5-4 and TRBJ2-3; the match to TRBD2 covers 8 bases. J lost 4 bases, V lost 6 bases, and 13 bases had no gene match. Per germline, CDR1 SGHNT and CDR2 YYREEE (reference sequence). This CDR3 is 16 amino acids long. CDR3 region: CASTKLSGIMPDTQYF. The CDR3, as DNA: TGTGCCAGCACCAAACTTAGCGGGATCATGCCAGATACGCAGTATTTT. The full variable domain, with the rest looked up from reference TRBV5-4 and TRBJ2-3, is ETGVTQSPTHLIKTRGQQVTLRCSSQSGHNTVSWYQQALGQGPQFIFQYYREEENGRGNFPPRFSGLQFPNYSSELNVNALELDDSALYLCASTKLSGIMPDTQYFGPGTRLTVL.

The chain recombines TRBV10-1 with TRBJ2-2; D is unresolved. V was cut by 5 bases and J by 1 base, with 5 bases left in between. This CDR3 spans 13 amino acids. CDR1 and CDR2 (germline): WNHNN, SYGVQD (reference sequence). In DNA, the CDR3 is TGCGCCAGCAGTATCAAGAACACCGGGGAGCTGTTTTTT. Its translation is CASSIKNTGELFF.

This clone was observed a handful of times. This chain joins TRBV4-3 and TRBJ1-2; TRBD1 might be the D (6 bases). The CDR3 runs 13 residues. V was trimmed by 4 bases and J by 4 bases, leaving 10 bases between them. Germline V gene lookup returns CDR1 LGHNA and CDR2 YSLEER. The CDR3 DNA reads TGCGCCAGCAGCCTGAGCAGGGGCTATGGCTACACCTTC. It encodes CASSLSRGYGYTF.

This clone was seen only a few times. The J gene is TRBJ1-4, the V gene TRBV27; 7 bases are a match to TRBD1. Germline V gene data show CDR1 as MNHEY and CDR2 as SMNVEV (reference sequence). Losses at the gene ends were 6 bases for V and 0 bases for J; bases not matched to a gene: 4. This CDR3 has 15 amino acids. The CDR3 is CASRGQAATNEKLFF. The CDR3 bases are TGTGCCAGCAGAGGACAGGCCGCAACTAATGAAAAACTGTTTTTT.

The chain is built from TRBV5-1 and TRBJ2-5, with 9 bases matching TRBD1. The CDR3 covers 14 residues. Germline CDR1 reads SGHRS; CDR2 reads YFSETQ. The ends lost 1 base at V and 5 bases at J; junction bases unmatched: 3. The CDR3 DNA reads TGCGCCAGCAGCTTGACAGGGGGCGGGGAGACCCAGTACTTC. Protein sequence: CASSLTGGGETQYF. Looking up the rest from reference TRBV5-1 and TRBJ2-5 gives the full variable domain: KAGVTQTPRYLIKTRGQQVTLSCSPISGHRSVSWYQQTPGQGLQFLFEYFSETQRNKGNFPGRFSGRQFSNSRSEMNVSTLELGDSALYLCASSLTGGGETQYFGPGTRLLVL.

A note on this clone: Germline is not matched at one junction end, which may reflect a read error. CDR3 DNA: TGTGCTAGCAGCCCAGGGAATTACGAGCAGTTCTTC. Translated, it gives CASSPGNYEQFF. The chain joins TRBV7-7 to TRBJ2-1, with D possibly TRBD1 on 5 matching bases. This CDR3 is 12 amino acids long. Germline values: CDR1 SSHAT, CDR2 FNYEAQ (reference sequence).

The chain combines TRBV12-3 or TRBV12-4 with TRBJ1-2, with unresolved D. CDR3 length equals 13 residues. V was shortened by 2 bases and J by 3 bases, with 7 bases between the two germline ends. CDR3 nucleotides: TGTGCCAGCAGTTTACAAATAGACTATGGCTACACCTTC. Protein product: CASSLQIDYGYTF.

DNA for the CDR3: TGTGCCAGCAGTTACCCCAGGGGAAGAGAGACCCAGTACTTC. Protein product: CASSYPRGRETQYF. The chain couples TRBV6-5 to TRBJ2-5, with a tentative D call TRBD1 (6 bases). Trimming pared 2 bases from V and 4 bases from J, leaving 11 bases between. This CDR3 has 14 residues. The V gene's germline CDR1 is MNHEY and CDR2 SVGAGI.

In its sample, this clone was seen a few times. J is TRBJ1-3 and V is TRBV7-2; D call uncertain. Germline-derived CDR1 and CDR2 are SGHTA and FQGNSA. The V end lost 6 bases, the J end lost 5 bases, and 8 bases lay between the germline ends. The CDR3 runs 12 residues. The CDR3 spells CASSSERNTIYF. CDR3 bases: TGTGCCAGCAGTTCCGAGCGAAACACCATATATTTT.

V gene TRBV5-5 combines with J gene TRBJ1-1; the D is unclear. From germline, CDR1 is SGHKS and CDR2 YYEKEE (reference sequence). The CDR3 runs 14 residues. V dropped 0 bases and J dropped 4 bases, with 10 bases sitting between them. The CDR3 nucleotides are TGTGCCAGCAGCTTGGGAGTTGGGCTCACTGAAGCTTTCTTT. It is translated as CASSLGVGLTEAFF.

The chain uses TRBV4-3 and TRBJ2-3, with D unclear. Between the trimmed V and J ends, which lost 4 bases and 10 bases, there was a span of 15 bases. Germline CDR1 LGHNA, CDR2 YSLEER. This CDR3 is 13 amino acids long. The CDR3 DNA reads as TGCGCCAGCAGCCCAGGCAGCCCAGGTGCGCAGTATTTT. Amino acids: CASSPGSPGAQYF.